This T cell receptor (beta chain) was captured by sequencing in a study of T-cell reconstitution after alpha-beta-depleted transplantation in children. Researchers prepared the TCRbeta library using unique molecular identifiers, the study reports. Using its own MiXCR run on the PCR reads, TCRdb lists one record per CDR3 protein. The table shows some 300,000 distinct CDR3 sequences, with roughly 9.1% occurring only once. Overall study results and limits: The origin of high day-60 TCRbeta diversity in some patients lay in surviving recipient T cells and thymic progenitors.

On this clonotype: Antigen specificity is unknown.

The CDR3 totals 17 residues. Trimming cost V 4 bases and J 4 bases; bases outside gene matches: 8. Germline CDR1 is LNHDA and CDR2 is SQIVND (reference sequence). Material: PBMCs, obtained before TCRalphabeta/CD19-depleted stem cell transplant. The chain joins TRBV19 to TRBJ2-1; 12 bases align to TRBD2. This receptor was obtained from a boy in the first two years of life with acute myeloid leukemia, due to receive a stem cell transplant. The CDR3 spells CASSSRLAGAYYNEQFF. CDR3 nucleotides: TGTGCCAGTAGTAGCCGACTAGCGGGAGCCTATTACAATGAGCAGTTCTTC.